This is a list of T cell receptor beta chains from one sample in a study of shared T cell receptors in the human thymus. Clones were read by immunoSEQ multiplex PCR, and TCRdb kept only the in-frame ones, dropping some. The sample has hundreds of thousands of clones; 85% to 90% are singletons. These sequences were also reported in another study, on human thymus T cells.

The source material was thymocytes. Receptors originate from a boy under two years old with a congenital heart defect. CDR3s include the opening cysteine and the closing phenylalanine or tryptophan. The D gene is left open where the match is weak. Size values are once, few and many counts, or a class for expanded clones, and some rows have none.

>TRBJ2-1|TRBV13|TRBD2|NA
TGTGCCAGCAGGCCCAAACAAAAACGACTAGCGGATTACAATGAGCAGTTCTTC
CASRPKQKRLADYNEQFF
>TRBJ2-3|TRBV10-3|TRBD2|NA
TGTGCCATCTTAGCGGGAAGAAACACAGATACGCAGTATTTT
CAILAGRNTDTQYF
>TRBJ2-5|TRBV20-1|NA|NA
TGCAGTGCTTTAGGGGGGACCCAGTACTTC
CSALGGTQYF
>TRBJ1-5|TRBV19|NA|NA
TGTGCCAGTAGTATTTGCGGCCGTAGCAATCAGCCCCAGCATTTT
CASSICGRSNQPQHF
>TRBJ1-1|TRBV6-6|TRBD1|NA
TGTGCCAGCAGTTCCCGGCACAGGGGAGGTACTGAAGCTTTCTTT
CASSSRHRGGTEAFF
>TRBJ1-5|TRBV21-1|NA|NA
TGTGCCAGCAGCAGCCGGGACAGGGGTGTCGATCAGCCCCAGCATTTT
CASSSRDRGVDQPQHF
>TRBJ2-1|TRBV30|TRBD1|NA
TGTGCCTGGACCGCAACAGGGGGAAGCTCCTACAATGAGCAGTTCTTC
CAWTATGGSSYNEQFF
>TRBJ1-4|TRBV5-6|NA|once
TGTGCCAGCAGCCGCCCAGGTCGCACTAATGAAAAACTGTTTTTT
CASSRPGRTNEKLFF
>TRBJ1-5|TRBV28|TRBD1|NA
TGTGCCAGCAGGCCTTGGGACAGGGGGCTTCAGCCCCAGCATTTT
CASRPWDRGLQPQHF
>TRBJ1-1|TRBV5-1|NA|once
TGCGCCAGCAGCCATCCACAGGGTGAAGCTTTCTTT
CASSHPQGEAFF
>TRBJ2-5|TRBV28|TRBD2|NA
TGTGCCAGCAGTTTAACGGCTAGCGGGGACCAAGAGACCCAGTACTTC
CASSLTASGDQETQYF
>TRBJ2-1|TRBV2|TRBD2|NA
TGTGCCAGCAGTGAAGCGCCTTGGCGGGAGATACGTAATGAGCAGTTCTTC
CASSEAPWREIRNEQFF
>TRBJ1-4|TRBV6-5|NA|few
TGTGCCAGCAGTTACGGCCAGGGAAAGGAAAAACTGTTTTTT
CASSYGQGKEKLFF
>TRBJ1-1|TRBV21-1|NA|NA
TGTGCCAGCAGCAAAGAGACAGTTAAGAACACTGAAGCTTTCTTT
CASSKETVKNTEAFF
>TRBJ2-1|TRBV28|NA|NA
TGTGCCAGCAAAGTGCCGGGAGATTCGGATGAGCAGTTCTTC
CASKVPGDSDEQFF
>TRBJ1-2|TRBV2|NA|NA
TGTGCCAGCAGTGAACCACAAGGGGTAAACGGCTACACCTTC
CASSEPQGVNGYTF
>TRBJ1-1|TRBV5-1|TRBD1|NA
TGCGCCAGCAGCGAGACCACCGGGACAGGGGGTGCTGAAGCTTTCTTT
CASSETTGTGGAEAFF
>TRBJ2-2|TRBV4-3|NA|NA
TGCGCCAGCAGCCAAGTCATTTGGAACAGGTCGAGCACCGGGGAGCTGTTTTTT
CASSQVIWNRSSTGELFF
>TRBJ2-7|TRBV27|TRBD1|NA
TGTGCCAGCAGTCTCGAGGACAGGGGCTCTACCGAGCAGTACTTC
CASSLEDRGSTEQYF
>TRBJ2-1|TRBV7-9|NA|few
TGTGCCAGCAGGAAAGGACTCGGGGATATTATAAGCAATGAGCAGTTCTTC
CASRKGLGDIISNEQFF
>TRBJ1-6|TRBV27|TRBD1|NA
TGTGCCAGCAGTTTATCAGGGGGGACAGGGCGGTATTCACCCCTCCACTTT
CASSLSGGTGRYSPLHF
>TRBJ2-2|TRBV28|TRBD2|NA
TGTGCCAGCAGAGGCGGGAGGGCCCACGGGGAGCTGTTTTTT
CASRGGRAHGELFF
>TRBJ2-1|TRBV6-5|NA|NA
TGTGCCAGCAGTTACTCGAACAGGGATACTTACAATGAGCAGTTCTTC
CASSYSNRDTYNEQFF
>TRBJ2-7|TRBV2|TRBD2|NA
TGTGCCAGCAGTGAGACCCATAGGTTGGGGGAGGGGATCTCCTACGAGCAGTACTTC
CASSETHRLGEGISYEQYF
>TRBJ1-2|TRBV20-1|NA|NA
TGCAGTGCCACAGAGTTTATAGGCTACACCTTC
CSATEFIGYTF
>TRBJ2-7|TRBV18|TRBD2|once
TGTGCCAGCCGACCCGGGGGGGTAGCGGGAGGCGAGCAGTACTTC
CASRPGGVAGGEQYF
>TRBJ2-2|TRBV15|TRBD2|once
TGTGCCACCAGCATACAGCGGGAGTCCGGGGAGCTGTTTTTT
CATSIQRESGELFF
>TRBJ2-5|TRBV7-9|NA|NA
TGTGCCAGCAGCTTAGGCGGGAAAGAGACCCAGTACTTC
CASSLGGKETQYF
>TRBJ2-7|TRBV6-5|TRBD1|NA
TGTGCCAGCAGTTCCCCGGGACAGGTACTCTACGAGCAGTACTTC
CASSSPGQVLYEQYF
>TRBJ2-3|TRBV27|TRBD1|NA
TGTGCCAGCACCCATAGGGGGACAGGGAGAGATACGCAGTATTTT
CASTHRGTGRDTQYF
>TRBJ2-3|TRBV7-9|NA|NA
TGTGCCAGCACCCCGGCCCGGGCAGATACGCAGTATTTT
CASTPARADTQYF
>TRBJ1-2|TRBV7-9|NA|once
TGTGCCAGCAGCCGAGGGAGTTGCGGCTACACCTTC
CASSRGSCGYTF
>TRBJ2-7|TRBV18|NA|once
TGTGCCAGCTCAATTAGGGGTGCCTCCAAATCCTACGAGCAGTACTTC
CASSIRGASKSYEQYF
>TRBJ2-7|TRBV10-3|TRBD2|NA
TGTGCCACCTTTAGCGGGATTGGAGAGCAGTACTTC
CATFSGIGEQYF
>TRBJ2-1|TRBV27|TRBD1|NA
TGTGCCAGCAGTCACCCCCTCGAGGGGGCGAACTACAATGAGCAGTTCTTC
CASSHPLEGANYNEQFF
>TRBJ1-2|TRBV19|TRBD1|NA
TGTGCCAGTAGTATAGCCCTCCATCGACAGGGGTCTAACTATGGCTACACCTTC
CASSIALHRQGSNYGYTF
>TRBJ2-1|TRBV19|TRBD2|NA
TGTGCCAGTAGTATGTCCGGGAGTTTAGCGGGATATGAGCAGTTCTTC
CASSMSGSLAGYEQFF
>TRBJ2-7|TRBV11-2|TRBD1|NA
TGTGCCAGCAGCTTGAATACCCGGGACAGGGGGAACGAGCAGTACTTC
CASSLNTRDRGNEQYF
>TRBJ2-7|TRBV7-6|TRBD1|once
TGTGCCAGCAGTTTGAATCGGGGACAGGGCTACGAGCAGTACTTC
CASSLNRGQGYEQYF
>TRBJ2-7|TRBV5-6|TRBD1|NA
TGTGCCAGCAGCTTGGGAGGACAGGGGCGAGCCTACGAGCAGTACTTC
CASSLGGQGRAYEQYF